Each of the 32 T cell receptor beta chains below was sequenced from the same sample in a study of glioma-infiltrating T cells. Amplification of TCR alpha and beta CDR3 regions from RNA used iRepertoire nested multiplex PCR. TCRdb reprocessed the multiplex PCR reads via MiXCR and lists one record per CDR3 protein. The sample includes more than 95,000 distinct CDR3 sequences, approximately 25% of them seen just once. Sequencing was done on a sample of glioma tissue, nonneoplastic brain tissue, or PBMCs (not recorded which). All receptors come from a human donor with low-grade glioma or glioblastoma, undergoing nonglioma brain surgery, or in good health (not recorded which).

In regard to this clonotype: Possible read error: a much larger clone is one base away. The chain is built from TRBV7-9 and TRBJ2-1; 7 bases align to TRBD2. CDR3 size: 13 residues. Germline V gene lookup returns CDR1 SEHNR and CDR2 FQNEAQ (reference sequence). CDR3 region: CASSLGEGNERFF. The CDR3, as DNA: TGTGCCAGCAGCTTAGGGGAGGGTAATGAGCGGTTCTTC.

There are a few counts of this clonotype. The chain joins TRBV3-1 to TRBJ2-1; tentatively, D is TRBD2 (5 bases). This CDR3 has 16 residues. Germline V gives CDR1 LGHDT, CDR2 YNNKEL (reference sequence). V was pared by 4 bases and J by 0 bases, with 13 bases between. The CDR3 sequence: CASSRSAVLSYNEQFF. The DNA for the CDR3 is TGTGCCAGCAGCCGATCAGCGGTTCTCTCCTACAATGAGCAGTTCTTC.

This clonotype was observed at least ten times. The J gene is TRBJ2-7, the V gene TRBV6-2 or TRBV6-3; TRBD2 matches 14 bases. The germline gives CDR1 MNHEY, CDR2 SVGEGT. V gave up 9 bases and J gave up 2 bases; unmatched junction bases: 6. The CDR3 extends over 15 amino acids. Written as DNA, the CDR3 is TGTGCCAGTGAACCGGGACTAGCGGGAGCCTACGAGCAGTACTTC. It translates to CASEPGLAGAYEQYF.

In its sample, this clonotype was seen many times. This rearrangement joins TRBV7-2 to TRBJ1-1; maybe TRBD1 (6 bases). Germline V lookup: CDR1 SGHTA, CDR2 FQGNSA. The CDR3 spans 13 residues. The V end was cut by 5 bases, the J end by 4 bases, with 11 bases between. The CDR3, as DNA: TGTGCCAGCAGCCGCAGCAGGGGCACTGAAGCTTTCTTT. It translates to CASSRSRGTEAFF.

The V and J genes are TRBV12-3 or TRBV12-4 and TRBJ2-1; D ambiguous. V was pared by 6 bases and J by 2 bases, with 14 bases between. This CDR3 region has 15 residues. CDR3 in DNA: TGTGCCAGCAGCTCCACAGTCCTAACCTACAATGAGCAGTTCTTC. It encodes CASSSTVLTYNEQFF.

The chain combines TRBV4-1 with TRBJ1-2; 9 nucleotides match TRBD1. The germline gives CDR1 MGHRA, CDR2 YSYEKL. Trimming at V came to 4 bases and at J to 4 bases, leaving 13 bases not matched to a gene. The CDR3 covers 17 residues. The CDR3 loop is CASSPWGGTGFGYGYTF. The CDR3 DNA reads TGCGCCAGCAGCCCATGGGGCGGGACAGGGTTTGGCTATGGCTACACCTTC.

The gene calls are TRBV4-3 and TRBJ2-1; TRBD2 aligns across 12 bases. The CDR3 is made up of 18 amino acids. With 2 bases clipped from V and 8 bases from J, the junction kept 13 bases outside the gene matches. CDR1 and CDR2 (germline): LGHNA, YSLEER. The CDR3 DNA reads TGCGCCAGCAGCCAAAACGCTCTAGCGGGAGGGCCAACGGATGAGCAGTTCTTC. This gives the protein CASSQNALAGGPTDEQFF.

CDR3 protein: CAWNPGYSYEQYF. CDR3 nucleotides: TGTGCCTGGAACCCGGGATACTCCTACGAGCAGTACTTC. The chain links TRBV30 to TRBJ2-7, with D maybe TRBD2 (5 bases). Trimming cost V 4 bases and J 0 bases, with 10 bases left between them. Germline-derived CDR1 and CDR2 are GTSNPN and SVGIG (reference sequence). This CDR3 comprises 13 residues.

This clonotype was seen repeatedly, ten times or more. The gene calls are TRBV4-3 and TRBJ2-7; D is possibly TRBD2 (5 bases). The germline V gene encodes CDR1 LGHNA and CDR2 YSLEER. The CDR3 consists of 16 residues. Trimming took 0 bases from V and 4 from J, leaving 16 bases between them. CDR3 DNA sequence: TGCGCCAGCAGCCAAGATCTGAGCCGTAGCGCGTACGAGCAGTACTTC. Translation gives CASSQDLSRSAYEQYF.

On this clonotype itself: Being one base from a much bigger clone, this may be a read error. The chain combines TRBV27 with TRBJ2-3; D is uncertain. CDR3 length: 12 residues. Per germline, CDR1 MNHEY and CDR2 SMNVEV (reference sequence). Here the CDR3 reads CTSSPVGHTQYF. For the CDR3, the DNA is TGTACCAGCAGCCCCGTCGGACATACGCAGTATTTT.

The V call is TRBV5-4, the J call TRBJ2-4, with TRBD2 matching over 7 bases. The J segment lost 0 bases and the V segment lost 2 bases, leaving 5 bases of the junction unmatched. From germline, CDR1 is SGHNT and CDR2 YYREEE (reference sequence). This CDR3 is built from 16 residues. CDR3 DNA: TGTGCCAGCAGCTTCGGGGAGGGAGTAGCCAAAAACATTCAGTACTTC. Amino acids: CASSFGEGVAKNIQYF.

This clonotype was seen ten or more times. The chain couples TRBV3-1 to TRBJ2-7; TRBD2 might be the D (5 bases). In germline, CDR1 is LGHDT, CDR2 YNNKEL (reference sequence). CDR3 length: 15 amino acids. Trimming removed 5 bases from V and 0 bases from J, with 14 bases in between. For the CDR3, the DNA is TGTGCCAGCAGCGCAGGACTTAGCGACTCCTACGAGCAGTACTTC. Amino acid sequence: CASSAGLSDSYEQYF.

With regard to this clonotype: One base away lies a much larger clone, so this may be a sequencing read error. Given the absence of the conserved phenylalanine or tryptophan at the CDR3 end, a read error is likely. The chain joins TRBV28 to TRBJ1-4, with D tentatively TRBD1 (5 bases). This CDR3 is built from 14 residues. The germline V gene encodes CDR1 MDHEN and CDR2 SYDVKM. V lost 6 bases and J 3 bases, leaving 11 bases between the germline ends. The CDR3 reads CASRRQLPNEKLFL. The CDR3 DNA is TGTGCCAGCAGACGACAGCTACCTAATGAAAAACTGTTTCTT.

This clonotype has only a few counts. The chain combines TRBV28 with TRBJ1-2; D possibly corresponds to TRBD1 (5 bases). CDR1 and CDR2 from the germline V gene are MDHEN and SYDVKM. V lost 7 bases and J 4 bases, leaving 7 bases between the germline ends. The CDR3 is 11 amino acids. CDR3 in amino acids: CASTGGYGYTF. CDR3 DNA sequence: TGTGCCAGCACGGGGGGCTATGGCTACACCTTC.

This clonotype showed up many times. The chain joins TRBV6-6 to TRBJ2-1; D is possibly TRBD1 (6 bases). V dropped 2 bases and J dropped 4 bases, with 9 bases sitting between them. The CDR3 spans 14 residues. CDR1 MNHNY and CDR2 SVGAGI come from the germline V gene (reference sequence). The DNA of the CDR3 is TGTGCCAGCAGTTACCGGGACACGTACAATGAGCAGTTCTTC. Translated, it gives CASSYRDTYNEQFF.

This clonotype has more than one count but fewer than ten. The V and J genes are TRBV3-1 and TRBJ2-7; 10 bases map to TRBD1. Germline trimming cut 3 bases from V and 6 bases from J; bases unmatched to any gene: 8. The CDR3 has 15 amino acids. Germline V gene data show CDR1 as LGHDT and CDR2 as YNNKEL (reference sequence). The CDR3: CASSQIWDRGGEQYF. CDR3 DNA sequence: TGTGCCAGCAGCCAGATCTGGGACAGGGGTGGCGAGCAGTACTTC.

This clonotype was detected ten times or more. The genes are TRBV30 and TRBJ1-1; TRBD1 might be the D (6 bases). Germline V gene lookup returns CDR1 GTSNPN and CDR2 SVGIG (reference sequence). V shed 5 bases and J shed 1 base, with 14 bases lying between them. The CDR3 covers 14 residues. The CDR3 loop is CAWQGGARNTEAFF. As DNA, the CDR3 is TGTGCCTGGCAAGGGGGGGCGAGGAACACTGAAGCTTTCTTT.

Many counts were recorded for this clonotype. The V gene is TRBV7-9, the J gene TRBJ2-1; TRBD2 aligns across 7 bases. The V gene's germline CDR1 is SEHNR and CDR2 FQNEAQ (reference sequence). CDR3 size: 16 residues. The V gene end was trimmed by 4 bases and the J gene end by 0 bases; junction bases not matched to a gene: 6. The CDR3 region is CASSSRRGNSYNEQFF. CDR3 nucleotides: TGTGCCAGCAGCTCCCGGCGGGGGAACTCCTACAATGAGCAGTTCTTC.

The chain joins TRBV9 to TRBJ1-4; D not resolved. Per the germline V gene, CDR1 is SGDLS and CDR2 is YYNGEE. V dropped 6 bases and J dropped 7 bases, with 22 bases sitting between them. This CDR3 contains 16 residues. The CDR3 spells CASTIGPENGPEKLFF. CDR3 coding DNA: TGTGCCAGCACGATCGGTCCGGAGAATGGTCCTGAAAAACTGTTTTTT.

This clonotype was recorded at least ten times. The rearrangement joins TRBV7-2 to TRBJ1-5; no clear D gene. The V gene's germline CDR1 is SGHTA and CDR2 FQGNSA. V was cut by 5 bases and J by 5 bases, with 10 bases left in between. The CDR3 contains 13 residues. CDR3 nucleotides: TGTGCCAGCAGCCCCCTCATAGATCAGCCCCAGCATTTT. This gives the protein CASSPLIDQPQHF.

A note on this clonotype: A much larger clone differs from this one at a single base, so this may be a read error. V gene TRBV29-1 combines with J gene TRBJ2-3; tentatively, D is TRBD2 (5 bases). CDR3 length equals 14 residues. Germline CDR1 reads SQVTM; CDR2 reads ANQGSEA. V was trimmed by 6 bases and J by 0 bases, leaving 13 bases between them. The CDR3 sequence: CSVPRGPSTDTQYF. The CDR3 region has the DNA TGCAGCGTCCCTCGAGGGCCAAGCACAGATACGCAGTATTTT.

This clonotype has at least ten counts. The chain recombines TRBV4-2 with TRBJ2-2; 8 bases map to TRBD2. CDR3 length equals 18 residues. After removal of 0 bases from V and 3 bases from J, the junction contained 9 bases not matched to a gene. CDR1 and CDR2 from the germline V gene are LGHNA and YNFKEQ. The CDR3 region has the DNA TGTGCCAGCAGCCAAGATCTTTCGGCGGGAGGCCACACCGGGGAGCTGTTTTTT. It is translated as CASSQDLSAGGHTGELFF.

Of note for this clonotype: Sequence at one end of the junction differs from germline and may be a read error. The DNA for the CDR3 is TGTGCCAGCAGCTATCAGGAGGGGCCGGGCCAAGGGACCCAGTACTTC. This sequence encodes CASSYQEGPGQGTQYF. The chain recombines TRBV7-2 with TRBJ2-5; possible D gene TRBD2, 6 bases. The CDR3 consists of 16 residues. CDR1 SGHTA and CDR2 FQGNSA come from the germline V gene.

The genes are TRBV12-3 or TRBV12-4 and TRBJ2-3; perhaps TRBD2 as D (6 bases). V lost 2 bases, J lost 3 bases, and 9 bases lay in between. The length of the CDR3 is 14 residues. CDR3 sequence reads: CASSLRLGTDTQYF. The CDR3 nucleotides read TGTGCCAGCAGTTTACGACTAGGAACAGATACGCAGTATTTT.

The V gene is TRBV6-1, the J gene TRBJ2-7; D gene ambiguous. The CDR3 runs 12 residues. V was cut by 4 bases and J by 5 bases, with 9 bases left in between. Germline V gene lookup returns CDR1 MNHNS and CDR2 SASEGT. CDR3 protein: CASSVLHHEQYF. The DNA of the CDR3 is TGTGCCAGCAGTGTTCTACATCACGAGCAGTACTTC.

This rearrangement joins TRBV19 to TRBJ2-7; TRBD1 is a possible D gene (5 bases). The germline V gene has CDR1 LNHDA and CDR2 SQIVND (reference sequence). The CDR3 loop spans 17 amino acids. The germline V and J ends were trimmed by 3 bases and 0 bases, with 18 bases remaining between them. In nucleotides, the CDR3 is TGTGCCAGTAGTATCCGTCACGCTAAAGGGGCCTCCTACGAGCAGTACTTC. Amino acid sequence: CASSIRHAKGASYEQYF.

V usage is TRBV19 and J usage is TRBJ1-4, with D possibly TRBD1 on 5 matching bases. Germline assignment: CDR1 LNHDA and CDR2 SQIVND (reference sequence). CDR3 length: 15 residues. Trimming removed 4 bases at V and 3 bases at J, with 12 bases between. CDR3 in amino acids: CASSTPRDPNEKLFF. The CDR3, as DNA: TGTGCCAGTAGTACCCCCAGGGATCCTAATGAAAAACTGTTTTTT.

At least ten counts were recorded for this clonotype. The V call is TRBV7-2, the J call TRBJ2-7; 9 bases agree with TRBD1. Germline loops: CDR1 SGHTA, CDR2 FQGNSA. This CDR3 region has 15 residues. The V and J ends lost 5 bases and 5 bases, in that order; junction bases with no gene match: 10. In DNA, the CDR3 is TGTGCCAGCAGCCCGCATCCGGGACAGGGACACGAGCAGTACTTC. Residues: CASSPHPGQGHEQYF.

There are many counts of this clonotype. The V and J genes are TRBV4-1 and TRBJ1-2; TRBD1 matches 8 bases. The germline CDR1 and CDR2 sequences are MGHRA and YSYEKL. The CDR3 loop spans 14 amino acids. V shed 8 bases, J shed 1 base, and the junction held 6 bases outside the gene matches. The CDR3 protein is CASQIGQGNYGYTF. CDR3 DNA sequence: TGCGCCAGCCAGATCGGACAGGGTAACTATGGCTACACCTTC.

To note about this clonotype: Relative to the germline gene, one junction end is altered; a read error may explain this. The chain carries TRBV27 and TRBJ2-1; D is ambiguous. The CDR3 length is 13 residues. Germline V CDR1 and CDR2: MNHEY, SMNVEV (reference sequence). The CDR3 spells CASGVRRYNEKFF. The CDR3 DNA reads as TGTGCCAGCGGAGTACGTAGATACAATGAGAAGTTCTTC.

By share of the sample, this clonotype is medium-sized (0.01 to 0.1%). The chain couples TRBV28 to TRBJ1-2; unclear D gene. This CDR3 region has 14 residues. The germline gives CDR1 MDHEN, CDR2 SYDVKM. V lost 1 base and J lost 4, with 10 bases in between. CDR3 loop: CASSLSSEFYGYTF. The CDR3 bases are TGTGCCAGCAGTTTATCCTCAGAGTTCTATGGCTACACCTTC.

This clonotype was counted ten times or more. The chain uses TRBV7-2 and TRBJ1-5; weak D call: TRBD1 (6 bases). Germline values: CDR1 SGHTA, CDR2 FQGNSA. V gave up 5 bases and J gave up 1 base, with 12 bases separating them. This CDR3 contains 15 residues. The CDR3 spells CASSPRTASNQPQHF. DNA of the CDR3: TGTGCCAGCAGCCCCCGGACAGCCAGCAATCAGCCCCAGCATTTT.